The 3 T cell receptor beta chains presented below share a single source sample, sequenced in a study of blood T cell repertoires in COVID-19. This table comes from immunoSEQ multiplex PCR, and its TCRdb copy is limited to in-frame clones, with some not included. The table shows about 130,000 clones, with 74% occurring only once. The sample comprised peripheral blood. The source of these receptors is a man in his 60s with acute or convalescent COVID-19.

This chain uses TRBV6-6 with TRBJ2-1, with D unclear. Germline CDR1 MNHNY, CDR2 SVGAGI (reference sequence). This CDR3 spans 11 amino acids. Trimming stripped 6 bases from V and 5 bases from J, with 5 bases between. The CDR3 protein is CASRLNNEQFF. The CDR3 nucleotides read TGTGCCAGCAGGCTAAACAATGAGCAGTTCTTC.

The gene calls are TRBV18 and TRBJ2-7, with D unresolved. The CDR3 sequence is 14 residues long. Trimming left V 3 bases short and J 7 bases short, with 16 bases between. CDR1 is KGHSH and CDR2 is LQKENI in the germline V gene. For the CDR3, the DNA is TGTGCCAGCTCACCCCTCCCCTCCAGTCATGAGCAGTACTTC. Amino acids: CASSPLPSSHEQYF.

The chain is built from TRBV29-1 and TRBJ2-1; TRBD2 matches 8 bases. The CDR3 is 14 residues long. With 8 bases clipped from V and 9 bases from J, the junction kept 15 bases outside the gene matches. Germline CDR1 reads SQVTM; CDR2 reads ANQGSEA. The CDR3: CSLVASGRLGEQFF. Written as DNA, the CDR3 is TGCAGCTTAGTGGCCAGCGGGAGACTGGGTGAGCAGTTCTTC.